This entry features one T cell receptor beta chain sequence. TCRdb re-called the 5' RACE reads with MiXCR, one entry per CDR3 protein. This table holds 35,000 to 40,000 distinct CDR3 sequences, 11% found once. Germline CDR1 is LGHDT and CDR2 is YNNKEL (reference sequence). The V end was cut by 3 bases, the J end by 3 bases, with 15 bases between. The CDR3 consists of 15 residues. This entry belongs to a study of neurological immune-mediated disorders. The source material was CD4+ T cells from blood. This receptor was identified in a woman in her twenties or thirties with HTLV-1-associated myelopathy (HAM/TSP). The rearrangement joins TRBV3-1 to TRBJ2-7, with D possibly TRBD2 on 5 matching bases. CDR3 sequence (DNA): TGTGCCAGCAGCCAGGGTACGGGGTTCGGCTACGAGCAGTACTTC. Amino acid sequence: CASSQGTGFGYEQYF.